The clone carrying this TCR beta chain was detected ten times or more. Extraction yielded at least 5 micrograms of total RNA per sample. The data derive from a study of blood T cells in healthy people across ages. The second PCR ran roughly 6 to 11 cycles with a sample-barcoded 5' primer and J-beta primers. TCRdb re-derived calls from the 5' RACE reads in MiXCR, one entry per CDR3 protein. Altogether 750,000 to 1,000,000 distinct CDR3 sequences are present, just under 30% being singletons, with the ten largest covering 10%. Looked up from germline, CDR1 is SGHVS and CDR2 is FQNEAQ. This CDR3 has 14 residues. With 8 bases removed from V and 5 bases from J, the gap between germline ends came to 16 bases. These records were also assigned to another study, of T cells of mothers and their children. Turning to that study: At around 1.5 ug per 15 ul, all of the extracted RNA went into cDNA synthesis. Slightly, though not significantly, more overlap was seen in related than in unrelated mother-child pairs.

This receptor was obtained from a woman aged 40 to 49 in good health. This chain connects TRBV7-8 to TRBJ2-1; no definite D call. The sample consisted of blood. DNA of the CDR3: TGTGCCAGCCTGCCAGCCCGGACCAACAATGAGCAGTTCTTC. Protein product: CASLPARTNNEQFF.